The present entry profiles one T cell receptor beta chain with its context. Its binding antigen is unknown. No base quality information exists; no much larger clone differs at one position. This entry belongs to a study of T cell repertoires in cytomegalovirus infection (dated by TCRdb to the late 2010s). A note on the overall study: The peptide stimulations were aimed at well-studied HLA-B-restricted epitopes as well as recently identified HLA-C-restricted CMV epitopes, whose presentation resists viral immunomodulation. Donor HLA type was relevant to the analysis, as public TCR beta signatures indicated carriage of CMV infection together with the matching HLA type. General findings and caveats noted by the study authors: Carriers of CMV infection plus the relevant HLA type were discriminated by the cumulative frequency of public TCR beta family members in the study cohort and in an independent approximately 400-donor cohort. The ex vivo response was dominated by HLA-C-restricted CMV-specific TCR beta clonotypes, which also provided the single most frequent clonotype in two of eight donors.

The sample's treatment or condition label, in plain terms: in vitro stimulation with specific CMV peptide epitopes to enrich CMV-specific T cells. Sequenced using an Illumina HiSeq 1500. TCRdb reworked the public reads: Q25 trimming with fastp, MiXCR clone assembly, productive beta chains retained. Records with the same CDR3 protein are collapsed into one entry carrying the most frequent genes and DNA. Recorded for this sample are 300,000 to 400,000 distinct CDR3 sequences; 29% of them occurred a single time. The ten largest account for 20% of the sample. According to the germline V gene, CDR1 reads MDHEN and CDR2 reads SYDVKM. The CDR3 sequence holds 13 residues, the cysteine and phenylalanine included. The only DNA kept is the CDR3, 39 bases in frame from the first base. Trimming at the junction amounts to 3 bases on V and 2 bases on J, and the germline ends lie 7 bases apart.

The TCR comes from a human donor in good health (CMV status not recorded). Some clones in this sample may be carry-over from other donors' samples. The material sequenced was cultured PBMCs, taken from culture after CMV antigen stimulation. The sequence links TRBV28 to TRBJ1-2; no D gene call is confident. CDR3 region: CASSFGRNYGYTF. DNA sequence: TGTGCCAGCAGTTTCGGGAGGAACTATGGCTACACCTTC.